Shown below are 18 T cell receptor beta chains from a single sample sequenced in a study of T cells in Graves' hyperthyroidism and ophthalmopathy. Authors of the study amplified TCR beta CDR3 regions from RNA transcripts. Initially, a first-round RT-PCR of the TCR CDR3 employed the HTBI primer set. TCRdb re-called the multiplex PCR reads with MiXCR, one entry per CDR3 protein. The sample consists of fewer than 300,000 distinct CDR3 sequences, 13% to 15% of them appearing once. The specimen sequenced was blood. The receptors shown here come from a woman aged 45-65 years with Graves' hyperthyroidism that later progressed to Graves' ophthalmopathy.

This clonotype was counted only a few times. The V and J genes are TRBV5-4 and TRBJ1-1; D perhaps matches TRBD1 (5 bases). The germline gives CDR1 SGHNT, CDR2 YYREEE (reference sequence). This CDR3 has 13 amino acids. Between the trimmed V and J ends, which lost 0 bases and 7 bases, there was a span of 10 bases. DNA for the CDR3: TGTGCCAGCAGCTTGGGGGGACCTTTTGAAGCTTTCTTT. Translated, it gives CASSLGGPFEAFF.

The CDR3 sequence: CASSLFGNYEQYF. The CDR3, as DNA: TGTGCCAGCAGCTTATTTGGGAACTACGAGCAGTACTTC. The chain has TRBV13 and TRBJ2-7, with D uncertain. CDR1 is PRHDT and CDR2 is FYEKMQ in the germline V gene (reference sequence). Trimming stripped 2 bases from V and 3 bases from J, with 8 bases between. CDR3 length: 13 residues. The full variable domain, its missing parts supplied by reference TRBV13 and TRBJ2-7, is AAGVIQSPRHLIKEKRETATLKCYPIPRHDTVYWYQQGPGQDPQFLISFYEKMQSDKGSIPDRFSAQQFSDYHSELNMSSLELGDSALYFCASSLFGNYEQYFGPGTRLTVT.

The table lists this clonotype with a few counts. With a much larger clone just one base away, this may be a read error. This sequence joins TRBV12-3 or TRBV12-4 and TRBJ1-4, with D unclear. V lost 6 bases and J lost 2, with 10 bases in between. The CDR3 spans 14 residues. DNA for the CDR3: TGTGCCAGCAGCTTCATGGGGACTAATGAAAAACTGTTTTTT. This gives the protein CASSFMGTNEKLFF.

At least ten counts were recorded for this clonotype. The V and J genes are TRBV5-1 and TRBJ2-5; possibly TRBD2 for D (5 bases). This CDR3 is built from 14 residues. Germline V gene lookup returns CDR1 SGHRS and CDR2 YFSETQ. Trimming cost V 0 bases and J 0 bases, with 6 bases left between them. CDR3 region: CASSLAGNQETQYF. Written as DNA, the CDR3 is TGCGCCAGCAGCTTGGCGGGAAACCAAGAGACCCAGTACTTC.

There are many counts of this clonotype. Here the CDR3 reads CASSEAPGPRILKPQHF. The CDR3 nucleotides are TGTGCCAGCAGTGAAGCCCCGGGCCCCAGAATTTTGAAGCCCCAGCATTTT. The genes are TRBV6-1 and TRBJ1-5; no clear D gene. The CDR3 length is 17 residues. Germline values: CDR1 MNHNS, CDR2 SASEGT. The V end lost 0 bases, the J end lost 8 bases, and 20 bases lay between the germline ends.

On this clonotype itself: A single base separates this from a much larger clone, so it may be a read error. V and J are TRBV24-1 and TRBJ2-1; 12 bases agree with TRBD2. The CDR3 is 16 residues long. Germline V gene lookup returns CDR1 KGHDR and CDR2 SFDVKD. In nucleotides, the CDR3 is TGTGCCACCAGTGATAGACTAGCGGGGGAGTACAGTGAGCAGTTCTTC. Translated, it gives CATSDRLAGEYSEQFF.

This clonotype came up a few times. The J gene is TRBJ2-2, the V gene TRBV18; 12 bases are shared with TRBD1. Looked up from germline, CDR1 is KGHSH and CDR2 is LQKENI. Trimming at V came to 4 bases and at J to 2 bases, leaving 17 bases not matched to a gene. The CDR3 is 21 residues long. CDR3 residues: CASSRLSGTGGYDPNTGELFF. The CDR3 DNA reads TGTGCCAGCTCACGCTTATCCGGGACAGGGGGCTACGACCCAAACACCGGGGAGCTGTTTTTT.

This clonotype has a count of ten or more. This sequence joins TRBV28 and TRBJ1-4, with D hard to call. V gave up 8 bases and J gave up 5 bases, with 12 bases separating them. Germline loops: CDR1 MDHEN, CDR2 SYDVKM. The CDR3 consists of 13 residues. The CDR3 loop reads CASVTYTNEKLFF. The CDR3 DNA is TGTGCCAGCGTGACTTACACAAATGAAAAACTGTTTTTT.

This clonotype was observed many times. CDR3 region: CASSYSLAGAILETQYF. CDR3 in DNA: TGTGCCAGCAGTTACTCGCTAGCGGGAGCGATCCTAGAGACCCAGTACTTC. The chain is built from TRBV6-5 and TRBJ2-5; 10 positions match TRBD2. CDR3 length: 17 residues. Looked up from germline, CDR1 is MNHEY and CDR2 is SVGAGI. The V and J ends lost 0 bases and 4 bases, in that order; junction bases with no gene match: 8.

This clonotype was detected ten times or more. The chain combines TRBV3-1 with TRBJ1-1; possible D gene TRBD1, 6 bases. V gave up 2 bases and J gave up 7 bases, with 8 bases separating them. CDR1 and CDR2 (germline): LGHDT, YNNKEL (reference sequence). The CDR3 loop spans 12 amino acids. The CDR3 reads CASSQLTGEAFF. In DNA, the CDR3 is TGTGCCAGCAGCCAATTGACAGGTGAAGCTTTCTTT.

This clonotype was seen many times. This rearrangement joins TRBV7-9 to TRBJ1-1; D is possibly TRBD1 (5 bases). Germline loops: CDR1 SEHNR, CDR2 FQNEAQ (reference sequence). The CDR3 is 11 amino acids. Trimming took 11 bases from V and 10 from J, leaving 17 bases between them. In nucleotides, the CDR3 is TGTGCCCTACTAGGGGCAGGGAGAGCTTTCTTT. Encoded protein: CALLGAGRAFF.

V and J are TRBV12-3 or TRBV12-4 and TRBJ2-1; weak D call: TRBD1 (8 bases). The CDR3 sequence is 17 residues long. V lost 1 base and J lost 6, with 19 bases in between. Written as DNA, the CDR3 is TGTGCCAGCAGTTTAGGGGGGAGGGGACAGGCGCGCAATGAGCAGTTCTTC. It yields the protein CASSLGGRGQARNEQFF.

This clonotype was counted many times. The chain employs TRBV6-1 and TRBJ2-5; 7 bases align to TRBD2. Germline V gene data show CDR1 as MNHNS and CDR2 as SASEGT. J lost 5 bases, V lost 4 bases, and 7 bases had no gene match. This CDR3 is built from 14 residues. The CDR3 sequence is CASSGGRAQETQYF. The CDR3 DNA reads TGTGCCAGCAGTGGAGGGAGGGCCCAGGAGACCCAGTACTTC.

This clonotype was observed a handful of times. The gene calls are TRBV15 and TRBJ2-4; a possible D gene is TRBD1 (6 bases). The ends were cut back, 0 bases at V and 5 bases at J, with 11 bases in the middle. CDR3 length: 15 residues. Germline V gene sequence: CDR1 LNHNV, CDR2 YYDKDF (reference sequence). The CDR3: CATSRDPGAQNIQYF. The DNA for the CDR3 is TGTGCCACCAGCAGAGATCCAGGGGCCCAAAACATTCAGTACTTC.

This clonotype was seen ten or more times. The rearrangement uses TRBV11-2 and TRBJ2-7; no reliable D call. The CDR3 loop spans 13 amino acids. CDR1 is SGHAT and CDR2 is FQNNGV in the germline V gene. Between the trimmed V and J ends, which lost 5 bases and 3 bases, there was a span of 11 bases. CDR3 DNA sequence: TGTGCCAGCAGCCATGCACTAATCTACGAGCAGTACTTC. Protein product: CASSHALIYEQYF.

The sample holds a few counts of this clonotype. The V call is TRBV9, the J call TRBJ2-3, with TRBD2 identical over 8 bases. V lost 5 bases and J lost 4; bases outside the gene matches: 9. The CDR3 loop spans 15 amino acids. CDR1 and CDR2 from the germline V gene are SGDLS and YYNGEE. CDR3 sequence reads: CASSSNEREPDTQYF. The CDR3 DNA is TGTGCCAGCAGTTCTAATGAGCGGGAGCCAGATACGCAGTATTTT.

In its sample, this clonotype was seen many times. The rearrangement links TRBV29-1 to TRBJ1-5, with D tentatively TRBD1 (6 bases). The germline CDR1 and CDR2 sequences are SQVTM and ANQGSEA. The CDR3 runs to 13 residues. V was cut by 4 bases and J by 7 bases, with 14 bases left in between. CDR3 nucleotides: TGCAGCGTTGCGGAACAGGGTAAACAGCCCCAGCATTTT. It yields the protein CSVAEQGKQPQHF.

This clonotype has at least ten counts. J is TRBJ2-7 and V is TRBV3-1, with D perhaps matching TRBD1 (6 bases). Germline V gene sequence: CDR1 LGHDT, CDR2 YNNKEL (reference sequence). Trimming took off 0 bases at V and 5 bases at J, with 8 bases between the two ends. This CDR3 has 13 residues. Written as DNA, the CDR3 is TGTGCCAGCAGCCAAGACAGGGGCAACGAGCAGTACTTC. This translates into CASSQDRGNEQYF.